The rows below give T cell receptor beta chains drawn from one sample of a study of beta chain features in type 1 diabetes. Some clones are missing from TCRdb's copy, which holds only in-frame ones; the method was immunoSEQ multiplex PCR. The sample lists roughly 350,000 clones, roughly a tenth occurring once. Specimen: central memory CD4+ T cells from blood. These TCRs come from a man aged 30 to 39 with type 1 diabetes. CDR3s include the opening cysteine and the closing phenylalanine or tryptophan. Fields, in order: clone size, J gene, V gene, D gene, CDR3 DNA, CDR3 protein. The D gene is left open where the match is weak. Size values are once, few and many counts, or a class for expanded clones, and some rows have none.

>NA|TRBJ2-1|TRBV27|TRBD2
TGTGCCAGCAGTTTAAACTACGCGGGGGATGAGCAGTTCTTC
CASSLNYAGDEQFF
>NA|TRBJ1-2|TRBV7-9|NA
TGTGCCAGCAGCTCCAGGGGTCGGACGGCGACTAACTATGGCTACACCTTC
CASSSRGRTATNYGYTF
>NA|TRBJ1-2|TRBV4-1|TRBD1
TGTGCCAGCAGCCAAGAGGGACAGGACGACTATGGCTACACCTTC
CASSQEGQDDYGYTF
>NA|TRBJ2-1|TRBV4-3|TRBD2
TGCGCCAGCAGCCAAGAGCTCCTAGCGGGACGCCTTGAGCAGTTCTTC
CASSQELLAGRLEQFF
>few|TRBJ1-4|TRBV5-1|TRBD1
TGCGCCAGCAGCCAGGACAGGGAACCTAATGAAAAACTGTTTTTT
CASSQDREPNEKLFF
>few|TRBJ2-1|TRBV19|TRBD2
TGTGCCAGTCTGGGGGTATGGGGAGGGAGTGGTGAGCAGTTCTTC
CASLGVWGGSGEQFF
>NA|TRBJ2-3|TRBV5-1|TRBD2
TGCGCCAGCAGCTTGGGACTAGCGGGAGAGGGGGGCACAGATACGCAGTATTTT
CASSLGLAGEGGTDTQYF
>many|TRBJ1-2|TRBV7-2|TRBD1
TGTGCCAGCAGCTTAGCGCAAGGACAGGGGATTCATGGCTACACCTTC
CASSLAQGQGIHGYTF
>few|TRBJ2-1|TRBV7-2|NA
TGTGCCAGCAGACCGGAGGGGGATAAACAGTTCTTC
CASRPEGDKQFF
>few|TRBJ1-1|TRBV4-2|NA
TGTGCCAGCAGCCAAGAACCCCTCCAGGCAGCGAACACTGAAGCTTTCTTT
CASSQEPLQAANTEAFF
>few|TRBJ1-5|TRBV28|TRBD1
TGTGCCAGCATTAAGGACAGGGTGGGCAATCAGCCCCAGCATTTT
CASIKDRVGNQPQHF
>NA|TRBJ2-7|TRBV11-2|TRBD1
TGTGCCAGCAGCTTAAGACAGGGGGAGTACGAGCAGTACTTC
CASSLRQGEYEQYF
>NA|TRBJ2-2|TRBV25-1|NA
TGTGCCAGCAGTGACAGGGGAGGCGGGGAGCTGTTTTTT
CASSDRGGGELFF
>NA|TRBJ1-3|TRBV4-1|NA
TGCGCCAGCAGGGGGGACGGCTACTTCTCTGGAAACACCATATATTTT
CASRGDGYFSGNTIYF
>many|TRBJ2-1|TRBV6-5|TRBD2
TGTGCCAGCAGTCAAAGTCCTAGCGGGAGAAATGAGCAGTTCTTC
CASSQSPSGRNEQFF
>few|TRBJ2-5|TRBV7-9|NA
TGTGCCAGCAGCCGTCTTGAGATGCCCGAGACCCAGTACTTC
CASSRLEMPETQYF
>NA|TRBJ1-1|TRBV5-4|NA
TGTGCCAGCAGCTTGGGGGGAAAGGGGGACACTGAAGCTTTCTTT
CASSLGGKGDTEAFF
>NA|TRBJ1-4|TRBV28|NA
TGTGCCAGCGGATCGGGGCAGGGAAATGAAAAACTGTTTTTT
CASGSGQGNEKLFF
>many|TRBJ2-3|TRBV19|NA
TGTGCCAGTAGTCTACAAGGTCGAGCGGACCGAGGGGATACGCAGTATTTT
CASSLQGRADRGDTQYF
>few|TRBJ2-7|TRBV30|NA
TGTGCCTGGAGTAAGATGATGCAAACAGGAGCCTACGAGCAGTACTTC
CAWSKMMQTGAYEQYF
>few|TRBJ1-1|TRBV28|NA
TGTGCCAGCAGTTTGGGTGGGGGGTGGACTGAAGCTTTCTTT
CASSLGGGWTEAFF
>NA|TRBJ1-1|TRBV6-5|TRBD1
TGTGCCAGCAAAGGACAGGGAAGGAACACTGAAGCTTTCTTT
CASKGQGRNTEAFF
>few|TRBJ1-1|TRBV5-1|NA
TGCGCCAGCAGCTTGGCGGGACCCGGGGCTGAAGCTTTCTTT
CASSLAGPGAEAFF
>NA|TRBJ2-7|TRBV7-2|NA
TGTGCCAGCGCCGACCAGTACGAGCAGTACTTC
CASADQYEQYF
>NA|TRBJ1-1|TRBV4-3|NA
TGCGCCAGCAGCCAAGATAGCGAGGGAGCAGCTTTCTTT
CASSQDSEGAAFF
>NA|TRBJ2-7|TRBV9|NA
TGTGCCAGCAGCGTGGAAGTCGGAGAACACGAGCAGTACTTC
CASSVEVGEHEQYF
>few|TRBJ2-7|TRBV11-2|NA
TGTGCCAGCAGCCGCGAACCCCAACGATGGGGGTTTATGGCCTACGAGCAGTACTTC
CASSREPQRWGFMAYEQYF
>NA|TRBJ2-1|TRBV19|TRBD1
TGTGCCAGTAGTCCTGGGACAGGGGGCCCCGGTGAGCAGTTCTTC
CASSPGTGGPGEQFF
>NA|TRBJ2-7|TRBV4-2|TRBD2
TGTGCCAGCAACCAAGATCGGGGGACTAGCGGGGTGGGCTACGAGCAGTACTTC
CASNQDRGTSGVGYEQYF
>NA|TRBJ1-2|TRBV18|NA
TGTGCCAGCTCACCACTCGACACCAGCCCCTATGGCTACACCTTC
CASSPLDTSPYGYTF
>few|TRBJ2-3|TRBV5-1|NA
TGCGCCAGCAGCTTGGGCAGGGAGCGCACAGATACGCAGTATTTT
CASSLGRERTDTQYF
>few|TRBJ2-3|TRBV6-6|NA
TGTGCCAGCAGTGGAGGGCCGAGTACAGATACGCAGTATTTT
CASSGGPSTDTQYF
>NA|TRBJ1-2|TRBV11-2|TRBD1
TGTGCCAGCAGCTTAAGCAGGGGGCGAGTGGACTATGGCTACACCTTC
CASSLSRGRVDYGYTF
>NA|TRBJ1-5|TRBV6-5|TRBD1
TGTGCCAGCAGCCCTGAGGGGGCAGACCAGCCCCAGCATTTT
CASSPEGADQPQHF
>NA|TRBJ1-4|TRBV5-1|NA
TGCGCCAGCAGCTCGAAGGGTCCTAGTGAAAAACTGTTTTTT
CASSSKGPSEKLFF
>NA|TRBJ1-2|TRBV28|NA
TGTGCCAGCAGTTTTCCGGGGGCGCGGAGGTATGGCTACACCTTC
CASSFPGARRYGYTF
>NA|TRBJ2-7|TRBV6-1|NA
TGTGCCAGCAGTGAGATTTTCAGGGCCTTGTCTTCCTACGAGCAGTACTTC
CASSEIFRALSSYEQYF
>NA|TRBJ2-1|TRBV5-4|NA
TGCGCCAGCAGCCAAGATAAATACGCAGACAATGAGCAGTTCTTC
CASSQDKYADNEQFF
>NA|TRBJ1-1|TRBV4-1|NA
TGCGCCAGCAGCCAAGAACGTGGAGGGACACCCGAAGCTTTCTTT
CASSQERGGTPEAFF
>few|TRBJ2-1|TRBV11-3|NA
TGTGCCAGCAGCTTAGGGGGGCTGGGTGTTAATGAGCAGTTCTTC
CASSLGGLGVNEQFF
>few|TRBJ1-2|TRBV28|NA
TGTGCCAGCAGTTTGCCCCAGGGCAGAAACTATGGCTACACCTTC
CASSLPQGRNYGYTF
>few|TRBJ2-3|TRBV11-1|NA
TGTGCCAGCAGCTTCTACCAGGGGGGGGAAACAGATACGCAGTATTTT
CASSFYQGGETDTQYF
>many|TRBJ2-7|TRBV27|TRBD1
TGTGCCAGCAGTCGGACAGGGGGCTACGAGCAGTACTTC
CASSRTGGYEQYF
>few|TRBJ2-2|TRBV6-1|NA
TGTGCCACCCTCTCAGGGCCCAACACCGGGGAGCTGTTTTTT
CATLSGPNTGELFF
>few|TRBJ2-2|TRBV5-1|NA
TGTGCCAGCAGCCTTCAAGTGGCGTCCGGGGAGCTGTTTTTT
CASSLQVASGELFF
>NA|TRBJ2-5|TRBV5-4|TRBD1
TGTGCCAGCAGCCGGGGCCCGGGACAGGGCTCCCTAGCGCATCAAGAGACCCAGTACTTC
CASSRGPGQGSLAHQETQYF
>NA|TRBJ2-7|TRBV7-2|NA
TGTGCCAGCAGCCCAAGGAGACTCTACGAGCAGTACTTC
CASSPRRLYEQYF
>few|TRBJ1-2|TRBV29-1|NA
TGCAGCGTCCTGGGGACTCACCGGGGTATCGGCTACACCTTC
CSVLGTHRGIGYTF